This TCR beta chain was identified during a study of T cells in Graves' hyperthyroidism and ophthalmopathy. This CDR3 is 14 amino acids long. The germline V gene has CDR1 LNHNV and CDR2 YYDKDF (reference sequence). V lost 4 bases and J lost 7, with 16 bases in between. Amplification of TCR beta CDR3 regions was performed using RNA transcripts as template. A set of HTBI primers served as the primers for a first-round RT-PCR of the TCR CDR3. TCRdb ran MiXCR on the multiplex PCR reads and lists one entry per CDR3 protein. The sample holds 300,000 to 450,000 distinct CDR3 sequences; roughly 14% are singletons and the top ten take about 20%. This clonotype has ten or more counts.

This TCR was recovered from a woman under 40 with Graves' ophthalmopathy. The chain is built from TRBV15 and TRBJ1-1; maybe TRBD1 (5 bases). The specimen was blood. In nucleotides, the CDR3 is TGTGCCACCAGCAAAAATACCAGGGCCGATGAAGCTTTCTTT. Translating it yields CATSKNTRADEAFF.